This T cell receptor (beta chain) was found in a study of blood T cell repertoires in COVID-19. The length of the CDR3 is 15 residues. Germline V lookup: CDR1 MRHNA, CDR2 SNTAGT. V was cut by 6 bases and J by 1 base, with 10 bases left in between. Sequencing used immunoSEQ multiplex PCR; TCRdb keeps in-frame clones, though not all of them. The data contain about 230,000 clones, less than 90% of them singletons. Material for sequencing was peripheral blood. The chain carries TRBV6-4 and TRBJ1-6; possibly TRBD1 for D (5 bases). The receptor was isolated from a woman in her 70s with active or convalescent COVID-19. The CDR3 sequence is CASRAGSSYNSPLHF. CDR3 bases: TGTGCCAGCAGAGCAGGGTCTTCCTATAATTCACCCCTCCACTTT.